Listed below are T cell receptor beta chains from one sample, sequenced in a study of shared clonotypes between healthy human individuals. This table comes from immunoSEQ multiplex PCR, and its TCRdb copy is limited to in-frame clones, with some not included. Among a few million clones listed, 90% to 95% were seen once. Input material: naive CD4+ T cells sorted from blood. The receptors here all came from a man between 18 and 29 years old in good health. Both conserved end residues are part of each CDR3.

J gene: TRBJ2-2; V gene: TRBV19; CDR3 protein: CASSIETGNTGELFF
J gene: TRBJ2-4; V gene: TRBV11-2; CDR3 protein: CASSMGPGGNIQYF
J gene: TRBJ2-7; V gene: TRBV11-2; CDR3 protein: CASSLYQGYNYEQYF
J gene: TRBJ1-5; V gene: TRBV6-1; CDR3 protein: CASRLVLRQPQHF
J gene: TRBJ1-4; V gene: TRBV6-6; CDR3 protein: CASVMNEKLFF
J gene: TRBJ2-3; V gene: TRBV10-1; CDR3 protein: CASSDGQEVVDTQYF
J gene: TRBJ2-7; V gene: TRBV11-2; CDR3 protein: CASSFVHSYEQYF
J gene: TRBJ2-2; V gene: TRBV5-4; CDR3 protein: CASSLVSGGANTGELFF
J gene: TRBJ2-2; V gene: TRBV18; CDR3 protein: CASSRDRVSNTGELFF
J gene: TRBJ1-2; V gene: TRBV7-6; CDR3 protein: CASSLGPGYGYTF
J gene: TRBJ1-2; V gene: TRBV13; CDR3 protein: CASSSRGPVNYGYTF
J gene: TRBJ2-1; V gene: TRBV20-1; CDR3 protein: CSARGPYEQFF
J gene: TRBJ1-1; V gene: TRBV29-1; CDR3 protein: CSVESQLLGELGAFF
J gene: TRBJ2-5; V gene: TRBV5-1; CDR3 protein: CASSSSGGETQYF
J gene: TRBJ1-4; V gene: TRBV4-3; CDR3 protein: CASSQDSQQGNEKLFF
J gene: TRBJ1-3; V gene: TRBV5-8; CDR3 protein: CASSRSGAGNTIYF
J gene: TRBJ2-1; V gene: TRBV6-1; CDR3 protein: CASSEAPGSSYNEQFF
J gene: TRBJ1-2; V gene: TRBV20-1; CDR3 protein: CSAESGGGYTF
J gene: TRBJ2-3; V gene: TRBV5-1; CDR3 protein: CASSKPRDRDTQYF
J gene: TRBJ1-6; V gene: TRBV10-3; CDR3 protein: CAISADGQTNSPLHF
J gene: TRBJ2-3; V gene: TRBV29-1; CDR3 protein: CSVEGRPKGDTQYF
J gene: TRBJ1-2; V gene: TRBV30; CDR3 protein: CAWNLDLNYGYTF
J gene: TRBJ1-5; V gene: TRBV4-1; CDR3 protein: CASSQDRGQPQHF
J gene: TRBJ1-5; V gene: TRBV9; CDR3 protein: CASSVGVSQPQHF
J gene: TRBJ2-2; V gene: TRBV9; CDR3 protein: CASSVASGRAGTGELFF
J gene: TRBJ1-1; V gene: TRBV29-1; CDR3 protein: CSAARDPGDTEAFF
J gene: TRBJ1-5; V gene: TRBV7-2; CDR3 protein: CASSLMDQPQHF
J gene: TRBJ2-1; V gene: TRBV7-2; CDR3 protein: CASSFSLAGEQFF
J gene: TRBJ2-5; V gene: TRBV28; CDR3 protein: CASSSTREGTQYF
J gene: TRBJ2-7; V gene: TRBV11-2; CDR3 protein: CASLRDSTTYEQYF
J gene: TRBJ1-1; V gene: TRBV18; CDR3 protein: CASSPKQEGEAFF
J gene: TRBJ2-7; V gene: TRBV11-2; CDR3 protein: CASSLAGQASYEQYF
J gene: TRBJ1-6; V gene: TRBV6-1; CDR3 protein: CASTGTALNSPLHF
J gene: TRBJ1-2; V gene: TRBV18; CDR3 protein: CASSPPGQGAEGYTF
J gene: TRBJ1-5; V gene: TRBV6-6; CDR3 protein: CASSWDRSVGQPQHF
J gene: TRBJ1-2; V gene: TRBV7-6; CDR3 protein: CASSLWEGDYGYTF
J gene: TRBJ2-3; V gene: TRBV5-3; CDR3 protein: CARTGRSTDTQYF
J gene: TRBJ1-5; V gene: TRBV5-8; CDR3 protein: CASSLESRVDQPQHF